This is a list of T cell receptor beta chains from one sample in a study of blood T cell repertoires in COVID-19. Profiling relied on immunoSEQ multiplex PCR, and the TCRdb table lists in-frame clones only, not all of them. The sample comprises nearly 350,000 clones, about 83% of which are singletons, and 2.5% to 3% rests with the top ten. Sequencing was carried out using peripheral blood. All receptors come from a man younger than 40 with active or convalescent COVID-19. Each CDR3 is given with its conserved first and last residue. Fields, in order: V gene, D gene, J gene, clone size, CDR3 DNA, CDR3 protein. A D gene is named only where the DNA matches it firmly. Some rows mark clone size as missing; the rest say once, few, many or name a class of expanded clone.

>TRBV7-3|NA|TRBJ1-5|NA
TGTGCCAGCAGCTTCGGTCTTAGGGGCAACAATCAGCCCCAGCATTTT
CASSFGLRGNNQPQHF
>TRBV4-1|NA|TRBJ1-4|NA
TGCGCCAGCAGCCAAGAGAACAGGGAACGCGAAAAACTGTTTTTT
CASSQENREREKLFF
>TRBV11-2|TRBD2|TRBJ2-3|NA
TGTGCCAGCAGCCAAGGACTAGCGGGTAGCACAGATACGCAGTATTTT
CASSQGLAGSTDTQYF
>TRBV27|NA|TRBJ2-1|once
TGTGCCAGCAGTTTATCGGGTTATCGGGGGAGGTTTGGTGAGCAGTTCTTC
CASSLSGYRGRFGEQFF
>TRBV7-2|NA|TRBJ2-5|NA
TGTGCCAGCAGCCCATCAGGGAATCGCGAGACCCAGTACTTC
CASSPSGNRETQYF
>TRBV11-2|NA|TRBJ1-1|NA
TGTGCCAGCAGCCCCGGACAGTACACTGAAGCTTTCTTT
CASSPGQYTEAFF
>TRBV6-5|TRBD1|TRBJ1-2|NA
TGTGCCAGCAGTTACTCGAGGACAGGGAAGTATGGCTACACCTTC
CASSYSRTGKYGYTF
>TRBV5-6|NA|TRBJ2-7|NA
TGTGCCAGCAGCTCGAGATACGAGCAGTACTTC
CASSSRYEQYF
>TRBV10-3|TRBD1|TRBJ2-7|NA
TGTGCCATCAGTGAGGACAGGGTAGGGTCCTACGAGCAGTACTTC
CAISEDRVGSYEQYF
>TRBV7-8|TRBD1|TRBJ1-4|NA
TGTGCCAGCAGCATACAACAGGGGGCGGGGGAAAAACTGTTTTTT
CASSIQQGAGEKLFF
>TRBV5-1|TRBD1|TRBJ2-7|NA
TGCGCCAGCAGCGGAGGGACAGGGGATAACGAGCAGTACTTC
CASSGGTGDNEQYF
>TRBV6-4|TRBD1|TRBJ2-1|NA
TGTGCCAGCAGTGCGACAGGGTATCAGCTCAGTGAGCAGTTCTTC
CASSATGYQLSEQFF
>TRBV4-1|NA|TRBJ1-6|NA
TGCGCCAGCAGCCAAGAGGGGCAGAGCTCCTATAATTCACCCCTCCACTTT
CASSQEGQSSYNSPLHF
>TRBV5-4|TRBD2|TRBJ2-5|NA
TGTGCCAGCAGCTCTGAGCTAGCGGGGGGCGAAGAGACCCAGTACTTC
CASSSELAGGEETQYF
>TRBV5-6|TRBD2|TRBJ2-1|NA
TGTGCCAGCAGCTTGCTAGCGGGAGCCAGGGAGGAGCAGTTCTTC
CASSLLAGAREEQFF
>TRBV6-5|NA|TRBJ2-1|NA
TGTGCCAGTAATGGAGGGGGCTTCAATGAGCAGTTCTTC
CASNGGGFNEQFF